This T cell receptor beta chain was observed in a study of immune cell composition in non-small cell lung cancer (dated by TCRdb to 2016 to 2017). Regarding the complete study: To assign histologic subtype, which was mostly lung adenocarcinoma or squamous cell carcinoma, H&E was combined with p63, CK5, Napsin A and TTF-1 immunohistochemistry. TCR-beta sequencing from Adaptive Biotechnologies was done on around 32 paired sets of NSCLC tumour and non-adjacent lung specimens and on fewer than 30 tumour-only specimens. Supplementary cohort #1, approximately 11 lung adenocarcinoma cases, had paired tumour/lung TCR-beta sequencing and TIL populations generated to assess tumour reactivity. A handful of tumour specimens that had TCR-beta data belonged to rare histological subtypes and were left out of the subtype comparisons. The full study reports these points: Smoking pack-years did not significantly correlate with tumour TCR-beta clonality. In approximately 10 adenocarcinoma cases, a strong correlation was found between maximal tumour-associated clone frequency and TIL tumour reactivity, whereas no such correlation was found between overall clonality and TIL tumour reactivity. The reactivity cohort was only 9 to 11 cases, and tumour-reactive clones were not shown to share sequences with the dominant in vivo tumour-associated clones. Tumour-associated clones >0.5% occurred in nearly half of NSCLC cases: around 30% of adenocarcinomas versus approximately 82% of squamous carcinomas. Lung squamous cell carcinoma tumours had significantly higher Top 10 clone scores and productive clonality than lung adenocarcinoma tumours.

The V end loses 5 bases and the J end loses 4 bases, and a stretch of 21 bases separates them. Reading the germline V gene gives CDR1 SGHVT and CDR2 SQSDAQ. The CDR3, cysteine through phenylalanine, is 17 amino acids long. The retained sequence is limited to the CDR3, 51 bases, with the frame set at the first base. TCR-beta CDR3 regions were amplified from genomic DNA by a two-step multiplex PCR, with the second step adding Illumina-compatible adaptors. TCR-beta immunosequencing was performed on an Illumina platform as a commercial immunoSEQ service. Under the source paper's analysis protocol: Repertoires were described by productive clonality and by Top 10 Clones, which is the percentage of T-cell templates coming from the ten most frequent sequences. Productive clonality ranged from 0 to 1, with 1 indicating a monoclonal population. Tumour-associated clones were defined as sequences comprising at least 0.1% of tumour T-cell templates but absent from matched non-adjacent lung, identified via log10 scatter plots. Analyses were done in GraphPad Prism7 and R, with Student's t-tests for two-group comparisons, ANOVA for stages, and linear regression for relationships. In TCRdb, the immuneACCESS table is reduced to in-frame sequences with V and J assigned. These tables do not hold every clone; where another copy was compared, an unresolved V gene accounts for under half, and the others remain unexplained. From that table come the V and J calls and clone size; the DNA was used to work out D and trimming. In all, the sample holds more than 14,000 clones, and 69% of those were seen once. Less than 8% of the sample rests with the top ten.

A note on this clone: Its antigen is still unknown. No much larger clone exists at a distance of one base, and base qualities are not known.

From frozen aliquots of unsorted single-cell suspensions, genomic DNA was isolated using the QIAamp DNA kit. The tumour samples consisted of surgically resected non-small cell lung cancer tissue. Tissues arrived within 2 hours of resection and were immediately processed into single-cell suspensions. Tissue was mechanically dissociated and enzymatically digested with DNase I, collagenase I and hyaluronidase for roughly 28 minutes at 37 °C, then filtered and RBC-lysed. Sequenced sample: lung tumor tissue. The V and J segments used are TRBV7-4 and TRBJ2-1, and perhaps TRBD1 as D gene, on 6 matching bases. This sequence originates from a human donor with non-small cell lung cancer. The DNA reads TGTGCCAGCAGCCTTAGACAGGCCTCTTCCCTTTACAATGAGCAGTTCTTC. This encodes CASSLRQASSLYNEQFF.